The clone carrying this TCR beta chain was counted between two and nine times. The data originate from a study of blood T cell repertoires in COVID-19. In the study overall: Samples came from the United States, Italy and Spain, spanning acute and convalescent COVID-19. Sample material is recorded as cDNA or gDNA derived from T cells, B-cell-depleted T cells, or PBMCs.

CDR3 length: 14 amino acids. V was cut by 6 bases and J by 0 bases, with 9 bases left in between. CDR1 MDHEN and CDR2 SYDVKM come from the germline V gene. Original data processing: Counts of nucleated cells, estimated from reference gene primer amplification, were obtained. Produced via immunoSEQ multiplex PCR; TCRdb's table is partial and in-frame only. V and J calls and clone size are copied from that table; D and trimming were computed from the DNA. This table has about 200,000 clones, roughly nine tenths appearing once. The clonotype comes from a woman between 65 and 79 years old with acute or convalescent COVID-19. Material: peripheral blood. The chain has TRBV28 and TRBJ1-5, with D unresolved. CDR3 loop: CASRSRDSNQPQHF. As DNA, the CDR3 is TGTGCCAGCAGATCGAGAGATAGCAATCAGCCCCAGCATTTT.